This T cell receptor (beta chain) was sequenced during a study of blood T cell repertoires in COVID-19. Study-level background: The cDNA or gDNA used as material had been derived from T cells, B-cell-depleted T cells, or PBMCs.

Germline loops: CDR1 SGDLS, CDR2 YYNGEE. Trimming removed 0 bases from V and 7 bases from J, with 8 bases in between. The CDR3 runs to 13 residues. Sequencing used immunoSEQ multiplex PCR; TCRdb keeps in-frame clones, though not all of them. The table lists roughly 150,000 clones, 84% of them singletons. Sequenced: peripheral blood. This rearrangement joins TRBV9 to TRBJ2-1; tentatively, D is TRBD2 (5 bases). The receptor's source is an elderly woman with COVID-19, enrolled during active disease. The CDR3: CASSVAGGNEQFF. The CDR3, as DNA: TGTGCCAGCAGCGTAGCTGGAGGTAATGAGCAGTTCTTC.